This T cell receptor (beta chain) was sequenced in a study of cytomegalovirus exposure and HLA in healthy donors. Study summary: In terms of ancestry, the Caucasian-associated cluster contained 75% to 85% of the roughly 400 genotyped donors.

Researchers ran the PCR with 60 Vbeta and 13 Jbeta primers. Data came from immunoSEQ multiplex PCR; TCRdb stores just in-frame clones and leaves some out. With approximately 180,000 clones in the sample, the ten largest clones hold 6.5%. General study results and limits: Reports showed the classifier diagnosing cytomegalovirus status with high specificity and sensitivity. It was only CMV serostatus that was available as immune exposure information. The likely explanation for a cluster of highly shared sequence variants was sequencing artifact.

A word on this clone: The antigen is undetermined.

The TCR sequence derives from a man aged 25 to 40 in good health and CMV-seronegative. The sample consisted of PBMCs.

The CDR3 here is CASSLAQMDNSPLHF. In DNA, the CDR3 is TGTGCCAGCAGTTTGGCCCAAATGGATAATTCACCCCTCCACTTT. This rearrangement joins TRBV28 to TRBJ1-6; D is ambiguous. CDR3 size: 15 residues. CDR1 and CDR2 (germline): MDHEN, SYDVKM. V was pared by 3 bases and J by 5 bases, with 11 bases between.